Below are 8 T cell receptor beta chains sequenced from a single sample in a study of T-cell memory formation after mild COVID-19. A single record per CDR3 protein comes from TCRdb applying MiXCR to the 5' RACE reads. The profile covers roughly 58,000 distinct CDR3 sequences, with over 7.5% appearing a single time and more than 0.95% taken by the ten largest. Sequencing was performed on PBMCs or a T cell subset sorted from them (not recorded which). These receptors originate from a man younger than 30 who had mild COVID-19 (a few samples of this study predate the infection). Cell type and time point are not known.

The V and J genes are TRBV12-3 or TRBV12-4 and TRBJ2-3; D gene uncertain. The ends were cut back, 5 bases at V and 7 bases at J, with 13 bases in the middle. The CDR3 loop spans 13 amino acids. The CDR3 coding sequence is TGTGCCAGCAGTCTTGACCGACCTTATACGCAGTATTTT. This codes for CASSLDRPYTQYF.

This clonotype appeared many times. The chain employs TRBV5-1 and TRBJ2-7; D unresolved. This CDR3 is 15 amino acids long. V dropped 3 bases and J dropped 5 bases, with 18 bases sitting between them. CDR1 SGHRS and CDR2 YFSETQ come from the germline V gene. Written as DNA, the CDR3 is TGCGCCAGCAGCTATGTATCCGGGCCTGGGAACGAGCAGTACGTC. Translated, it gives CASSYVSGPGNEQYV.

This clonotype showed up just a few times. This chain connects TRBV12-3 or TRBV12-4 to TRBJ2-3, with D tentatively TRBD1 or TRBD2 (5 bases each). The V gene lost 7 bases and the J gene lost 3 bases, with 17 bases spanning the gap. The CDR3 length is 15 residues. DNA of the CDR3: TGTGCCAGCAACCCGGGGCCAGCGGAGACAGATACGCAGTATTTT. This sequence encodes CASNPGPAETDTQYF.

CDR3 residues: CASSESLGALFF. The CDR3 bases are TGCGCCAGCAGTGAGTCGCTGGGAGCCCTGTTCTTC. The chain uses TRBV10-2 and TRBJ2-1, with D possibly being TRBD2 (5 bases). Germline-derived CDR1 and CDR2 are WSHSY and SAAADI. CDR3 size: 12 residues. V lost 0 bases and J lost 15, with 12 bases in between.

A few counts support this clonotype. The V gene is TRBV4-2, the J gene TRBJ1-6; no firm D call. This CDR3 has 14 residues. Germline values: CDR1 LGHNA, CDR2 YNFKEQ. V lost 0 bases to trimming and J lost 14 bases, with 14 bases between them. The CDR3, as DNA: TGTGCCAGCAGCCAAGAAGCGAAGGACCCCACCCTCCACTTT. Translation gives CASSQEAKDPTLHF.

At least ten counts were recorded for this clonotype. This chain joins TRBV7-6 and TRBJ2-1; D may be TRBD1 or TRBD2 (6 bases each). The CDR3 runs 16 residues. V was shortened by 7 bases and J by 2 bases, with 18 bases between the two germline ends. CDR1 is SGHVS and CDR2 is FNYEAQ in the germline V gene. CDR3 sequence (DNA): TGTGCCAGCACCCTCGTTGGGGGGCCCACCTACAATGAGCAGTTCTTC. Translation gives CASTLVGGPTYNEQFF.

This clonotype was detected ten times or more. The chain combines TRBV7-2 with TRBJ2-5; 7 bases fit TRBD2. V shed 1 base, J shed 9 bases, and the junction held 11 bases outside the gene matches. CDR3 length: 15 amino acids. Germline loops: CDR1 SGHTA, CDR2 FQGNSA. CDR3 nucleotide sequence: TGTGCCAGCAGCTTAGACGGGACTACCAGGGAGGCCCAGTACTTC. Translating gives CASSLDGTTREAQYF.

The rearrangement links TRBV19 to TRBJ2-7; D is perhaps TRBD1 or TRBD2 (5 bases each). The CDR3 covers 15 residues. The germline V and J ends were trimmed by 4 bases and 2 bases, with 15 bases remaining between them. Per the germline V gene, CDR1 is LNHDA and CDR2 is SQIVND (reference sequence). CDR3 loop: CASSRPGTATYEQYF. For the CDR3, the DNA is TGTGCCAGTAGTAGACCAGGGACGGCCACCTACGAGCAGTACTTC.